This T cell receptor (beta chain) was retrieved from a study of shared clonotypes between healthy human individuals. Study at large: CD8 memory received one plate per donor, CD8 naive two, CD4 memory three and CD4 naive three.

It was into CD45RA+ naive and CD45RA-negative memory subsets that the CD4+ cells were split. Every subset's genomic DNA went evenly onto several immunoSEQ plates. TCRdb keeps only in-frame clones here, not all; method: immunoSEQ multiplex PCR. The table includes approximately 620,000 clones, about 97% detected once. The length of the CDR3 is 15 residues. Germline-derived CDR1 and CDR2 are MNHEY and SVGAGI. Trimming took 2 bases from V and 2 from J, leaving 10 bases between them. Sequencing input: naive CD4+ T cells sorted from blood. Subset denoted: CD45RA+ positively selected. The TCR originated in a woman in her twenties or thirties in good health. V usage is TRBV6-5 and J usage is TRBJ2-1; D remains ambiguous. Here the CDR3 DNA reads TGTGCCAGCAGTTACGACGCGCCAACCTACAATGAGCAGTTCTTC. This encodes CASSYDAPTYNEQFF.